Below, 25 T cell receptor beta chains from the same sample are listed, as sequenced in a study of beta chain features in type 1 diabetes. The sequenced template was cDNA made from the entire isolated RNA. The method was immunoSEQ multiplex PCR; TCRdb's version includes in-frame clones alone and lacks a portion of them. Of about 390,000 clones in the sample, around 10% are singletons; the top ten hold about 0.6%. These TCRs' antigens remain unknown. Study outcomes and limitations: In every one of the four CD4+ subsets, TCRB CDR3s were moderately but significantly shorter in Type 1 diabetes patients.

Source material: central memory CD4+ T cells from blood. All receptors come from a man younger than 40 with type 1 diabetes.

The V call is TRBV12-5, the J call TRBJ1-1, with D possibly TRBD1 on 5 matching bases. The germline V gene has CDR1 LGHNT and CDR2 FRNRAP. CDR3 length equals 13 residues. Trimming pared 7 bases from V and 1 base from J, leaving 10 bases between. The CDR3 loop is CASAPQGNTEAFF. The CDR3 bases are TGTGCTAGTGCCCCGCAGGGGAACACTGAAGCTTTCTTT.

This clone occurred a few times. The chain joins TRBV7-9 to TRBJ2-7; the match to TRBD1 covers 8 bases. The germline gives CDR1 SEHNR, CDR2 FQNEAQ (reference sequence). CDR3 length: 13 amino acids. Losses at the gene ends were 7 bases for V and 6 bases for J; bases not matched to a gene: 8. Written as DNA, the CDR3 is TGTGCCAGCATAAAGCAGGGGGCCATCGAGCAGTACTTC. As protein: CASIKQGAIEQYF.

In DNA, the CDR3 is TGTGCCAGCAGCTATTCCAGGGCCAATGAGCAGTTCTTC. This gives the protein CASSYSRANEQFF. The chain recombines TRBV11-1 with TRBJ2-1; D is possibly TRBD1 (5 bases). The V gene lost 4 bases and the J gene lost 6 bases, with 10 bases spanning the gap. This CDR3 has 13 amino acids. The germline gives CDR1 SGHAT, CDR2 FQDESV (reference sequence).

The chain uses TRBV7-6 and TRBJ1-5; tentative D call: TRBD1 (5 bases). CDR3 size: 15 residues. V was shortened by 1 base and J by 3 bases, with 10 bases between the two germline ends. In germline, CDR1 is SGHVS, CDR2 FNYEAQ. The CDR3 loop reads CASSLEEGLNQPQHF. In DNA, the CDR3 is TGTGCCAGCAGCTTAGAGGAGGGGCTCAATCAGCCCCAGCATTTT.

This chain uses TRBV5-1 with TRBJ2-2; TRBD2 agrees at 9 bases. V lost 4 bases to trimming and J lost 0 bases; unmatched junction nucleotides: 4. Germline CDR1 reads SGHRS; CDR2 reads YFSETQ. The CDR3 sequence is 16 residues long. For the CDR3, the DNA is TGCGCCAGCAGCCCGACTAGCGGCGCGAACACCGGGGAGCTGTTTTTT. This translates into CASSPTSGANTGELFF. The whole variable domain, remainder taken from reference TRBV5-1 and TRBJ2-2, is KAGVTQTPRYLIKTRGQQVTLSCSPISGHRSVSWYQQTPGQGLQFLFEYFSETQRNKGNFPGRFSGRQFSNSRSEMNVSTLELGDSALYLCASSPTSGANTGELFFGEGSRLTVL.

This clone was observed many times. The V and J genes are TRBV19 and TRBJ1-1; the D gene is possibly TRBD1 (6 bases). Trimming took off 7 bases at V and 6 bases at J, with 15 bases between the two ends. Germline assignment: CDR1 LNHDA and CDR2 SQIVND (reference sequence). This CDR3 spans 13 amino acids. The CDR3 is CASTVQQGAEAFF. CDR3 DNA sequence: TGTGCCAGTACGGTCCAACAGGGAGCTGAAGCTTTCTTT.

The gene calls are TRBV5-1 and TRBJ2-3; D uncertain. The germline V gene encodes CDR1 SGHRS and CDR2 YFSETQ. This CDR3 is 16 amino acids long. V was pared by 2 bases and J by 1 base, with 14 bases between. The CDR3 DNA follows: TGCGCCAGCAGCTTCTTGCTTCGCACCCGCACAGATACGCAGTATTTT. The encoded protein is CASSFLLRTRTDTQYF.

The rearrangement links TRBV29-1 to TRBJ2-1; perhaps TRBD2 as D (5 bases). Deletions cut 4 bases from V and 6 bases from J, with 10 bases between. This CDR3 contains 12 residues. From germline, CDR1 is SQVTM and CDR2 ANQGSEA. Here the CDR3 DNA reads TGCAGCGTTGGCCCAAGCGGCAATGAGCAGTTCTTC. Amino acids: CSVGPSGNEQFF.

V gene TRBV7-2 combines with J gene TRBJ2-7, with TRBD2 identical over 12 bases. V shed 3 bases and J 2 bases; nucleotides not matched to a gene: 11. Looked up from germline, CDR1 is SGHTA and CDR2 is FQGNSA. This CDR3 has 18 amino acids. This CDR3 reads CASSLSPSGRAGAYEQYF. In nucleotides, the CDR3 is TGTGCCAGCAGCTTGTCGCCTAGCGGGAGGGCCGGGGCCTACGAGCAGTACTTC. Filled out from reference TRBV7-2 and TRBJ2-7, the complete variable domain reads GAGVSQSPSNKVTEKGKDVELRCDPISGHTALYWYRQSLGQGLEFLIYFQGNSAPDKSGLPSDRFSAERTGGSVSTLTIQRTQQEDSAVYLCASSLSPSGRAGAYEQYFGPGTRLTVT.

The chain employs TRBV28 and TRBJ2-7, with a weak D call TRBD2 (5 bases). The ends were cut back, 4 bases at V and 5 bases at J, with 15 bases in the middle. The CDR3 loop spans 14 amino acids. Germline values: CDR1 MDHEN, CDR2 SYDVKM. CDR3 sequence reads: CASSYTPRRHEQYF. The CDR3 nucleotides read TGTGCCAGCAGTTACACCCCCCGGAGGCACGAGCAGTACTTC.

This clone turned up a few times. J is TRBJ2-3 and V is TRBV4-1; D gene ambiguous. The V and J ends lost 3 bases and 3 bases respectively, with 4 bases between them. This CDR3 is 12 amino acids long. The germline gives CDR1 MGHRA, CDR2 YSYEKL. CDR3 in amino acids: CASSQQTDTQYF. Here the CDR3 DNA reads TGCGCCAGCAGCCAGCAGACAGATACGCAGTATTTT.

The V call is TRBV6-1, the J call TRBJ2-6; D call uncertain. The CDR3 has 16 residues. Per germline, CDR1 MNHNS and CDR2 SASEGT. V lost 2 bases and J lost 0, with 8 bases in between. CDR3 nucleotide sequence: TGTGCCAGCAGTGAAACCTTGGTCTCTGGGGCCAACGTCCTGACTTTC. The encoded protein is CASSETLVSGANVLTF.

This clone was detected only a few times. The rearrangement joins TRBV6-5 to TRBJ2-7, with TRBD1 identical over 10 bases. Germline CDR1 is MNHEY and CDR2 is SVGAGI. After removal of 5 bases from V and 4 bases from J, the junction contained 2 bases not matched to a gene. The CDR3 has 13 amino acids. DNA for the CDR3: TGTGCCAGCAGTGACAGGGGGCCGTACGAGCAGTACTTC. The encoded protein is CASSDRGPYEQYF.

This clone was counted many times. V gene TRBV7-9 combines with J gene TRBJ1-1; no reliable D call. This CDR3 is 11 amino acids long. V dropped 8 bases and J dropped 2 bases, with 6 bases sitting between them. CDR1 and CDR2 (germline): SEHNR, FQNEAQ (reference sequence). The chain's CDR3 is CASQVNTEAFF. CDR3 nucleotides: TGTGCCAGCCAGGTTAACACTGAAGCTTTCTTT.

This clone turned up a few times. The chain has TRBV4-3 and TRBJ1-3, with a weak D call TRBD1 (5 bases). Germline V gene sequence: CDR1 LGHNA, CDR2 YSLEER. CDR3 length: 15 amino acids. Trimming pared 2 bases from V and 0 bases from J, leaving 8 bases between. The CDR3 is CASSQHRNSGNTIYF. The CDR3 region has the DNA TGCGCCAGCAGCCAACACAGGAACTCTGGAAACACCATATATTTT.

This clone was picked up many times. The chain carries TRBV10-3 and TRBJ2-2; TRBD1 matches 7 bases. The CDR3 sequence is 16 residues long. V lost 0 bases, J lost 4 bases, and 5 bases stayed unmatched. The germline CDR1 and CDR2 sequences are ENHRY and SYGVKD. This chain's CDR3 is CAISESEGGFTGELFF. CDR3 nucleotide sequence: TGTGCCATCAGTGAGTCGGAAGGGGGCTTCACCGGGGAGCTGTTTTTT.

This clone was recorded at least ten times. The rearrangement joins TRBV18 to TRBJ2-6; maybe TRBD1 (6 bases). With 1 base removed from V and 0 bases from J, the gap between germline ends came to 10 bases. The CDR3 sequence is 17 residues long. Germline CDR1 and CDR2: KGHSH and LQKENI. Written as DNA, the CDR3 is TGTGCCAGCTCACCACGGGACACCCGCTCTGGGGCCAACGTCCTGACTTTC. Protein product: CASSPRDTRSGANVLTF.

CDR3 in DNA: TGCAGTACCGATGGCTACACCTTC. Translation gives CSTDGYTF. The rearrangement uses TRBV20-1 and TRBJ1-2; D not resolved. The germline gives CDR1 DFQATT, CDR2 SNEGSKA (reference sequence). The CDR3 consists of 8 residues. The V and J ends lost 8 bases and 6 bases respectively, with 4 bases between them.

CDR3 residues: CASSLTGGQYF. CDR3 in DNA: TGTGCCAGCAGCCTGACAGGGGGGCAGTACTTC. This chain connects TRBV7-8 to TRBJ2-7, with 9 bases fitting TRBD1. The CDR3 has 11 residues. V was pared by 5 bases and J by 9 bases, with 2 bases of the junction left unmatched. The germline V gene encodes CDR1 SGHVS and CDR2 FQNEAQ.

The chain employs TRBV6-1 and TRBJ1-3; D is undetermined. The CDR3 is 15 residues long. Looked up from germline, CDR1 is MNHNS and CDR2 is SASEGT. The germline V and J ends were trimmed by 6 bases and 0 bases, with 12 bases remaining between them. CDR3 sequence: CASSGWTGSGNTIYF. The DNA of the CDR3 is TGTGCCAGCAGCGGGTGGACGGGCTCTGGAAACACCATATATTTT.

In its sample, this clone was seen a few times. The same CDR3 is also encoded by other DNA sequences in this sample. The chain recombines TRBV7-9 with TRBJ2-3; possible D gene TRBD2, 6 bases. Germline lookup yields CDR1 SEHNR and CDR2 FQNEAQ (reference sequence). CDR3 size: 14 residues. V lost 5 bases, J lost 5 bases, and 14 bases lay in between. DNA for the CDR3: TGTGCCAGCAGCCCTGATCTGGGGGGAGATACGCAGTATTTT. Translation: CASSPDLGGDTQYF.

This clone has more than one count but fewer than ten. The genes are TRBV11-2 and TRBJ2-5; possible D gene TRBD2, 5 bases. Germline CDR1 and CDR2: SGHAT and FQNNGV. V lost 4 bases to trimming and J lost 3 bases, with 18 bases between them. The CDR3 totals 16 residues. Written as DNA, the CDR3 is TGTGCCAGCAGCTCGATAGGAGTAGCGAGTGAAGAGACCCAGTACTTC. It yields the protein CASSSIGVASEETQYF.

This clone was detected ten times or more. The chain employs TRBV28 and TRBJ2-3, with 8 nucleotides matching TRBD2. V shed 4 bases and J 0 bases; nucleotides not matched to a gene: 6. Germline V gives CDR1 MDHEN, CDR2 SYDVKM. CDR3 length: 16 amino acids. This CDR3 is CASSSPTSGSTDTQYF. Written as DNA, the CDR3 is TGTGCCAGCAGTTCTCCAACTAGCGGAAGCACAGATACGCAGTATTTT.

This clone has a handful of counts. The rearrangement uses TRBV15 and TRBJ2-7, with no clear D. The V gene lost 1 base and the J gene lost 2 bases, with 6 bases spanning the gap. The CDR3 totals 13 residues. Germline CDR1 and CDR2: LNHNV and YYDKDF (reference sequence). The CDR3 protein is CATSRVPTYEQYF. CDR3 bases: TGTGCCACCAGCAGAGTCCCAACCTACGAGCAGTACTTC. The variable domain in full, completed from reference TRBV15 and TRBJ2-7, reads DAMVIQNPRYQVTQFGKPVTLSCSQTLNHNVMYWYQQKSSQAPKLLFHYYDKDFNNEADTPDNFQSRRPNTSFCFLDIRSPGLGDTAMYLCATSRVPTYEQYFGPGTRLTVT.

A word on this clone: The same CDR3 arises from other DNA sequences in this sample as well. The chain carries TRBV2 and TRBJ1-1, with TRBD1 identical over 8 bases. After removal of 6 bases from V and 9 bases from J, the junction contained 6 bases not matched to a gene. The CDR3 extends over 12 amino acids. CDR1 SNHLY and CDR2 FYNNEI come from the germline V gene. CDR3 DNA sequence: TGTGCCAGCAGCGGGACAGGTTCCAAAGCTTTCTTT. Its translation: CASSGTGSKAFF.